The source of this TCR beta chain is a study of T cell repertoires in cytomegalovirus infection. Looking at the study overall: Newly reported HLA-C-restricted and thoroughly characterized HLA-B-restricted CMV epitopes were employed. Public TCR beta signatures indicated both CMV infection and matching HLA type. Study-wide findings and caveats: Clonotypes of TCR beta that were HLA-C-restricted and CMV-specific dominated the ex vivo response. Using cumulative public TCR beta family frequency, the authors identified those who carried CMV together with the relevant HLA.

Per the germline V gene, CDR1 is DFQATT and CDR2 is SNEGSKA (reference sequence). The CDR3 has 12 amino acids. The J segment lost 9 bases and the V segment lost 3 bases, leaving 2 bases of the junction unmatched. TCRdb reanalysed the reads using MiXCR and keeps one entry per CDR3 protein. Here the sample spans approximately 990,000 distinct CDR3 sequences, around a third being singletons. To note about this clonotype: Its matching antigen is unknown.

This TCR was sampled from a human donor in good health (CMV status not recorded). Some clones in this sample may be carry-over from other donors' samples. Sequencing used cultured CD8+ T cells from PBMCs, obtained from culture after CMV antigen stimulation. The chain uses TRBV20-1 and TRBJ1-6; 7 bases are shared with TRBD1. The DNA of the CDR3 is TGCAGTGCTAGGGACAGGAGTTCACCCCTCCACTTT. Protein sequence: CSARDRSSPLHF.